This T cell receptor (beta chain) was captured by sequencing in a study of cytomegalovirus exposure and HLA in healthy donors. General observations from the study: The study designated roughly 160 TCR beta chains cytomegalovirus-associated.

Assay: immunoSEQ multiplex PCR; the TCRdb copy retains only in-frame clones and omits some. The profile covers 75,000 to 90,000 clones, with 96% appearing a single time and approximately 1.5% taken by the ten largest. The CDR3 extends over 16 amino acids. V was cut by 6 bases and J by 3 bases, with 18 bases left in between. The V gene's germline CDR1 is KGHSH and CDR2 LQKENI. Note on this clone: Its target is not known.

J is TRBJ1-5 and V is TRBV18, with a tentative D call TRBD1 (5 bases). Input material: PBMCs. The receptor comes from a man in his late teens or twenties in good health and CMV-seropositive. As DNA, the CDR3 is TGTGCCAGCTCTCTCGGGAGGGGTACGGACAATCAGCCCCAGCATTTT. Residues: CASSLGRGTDNQPQHF.